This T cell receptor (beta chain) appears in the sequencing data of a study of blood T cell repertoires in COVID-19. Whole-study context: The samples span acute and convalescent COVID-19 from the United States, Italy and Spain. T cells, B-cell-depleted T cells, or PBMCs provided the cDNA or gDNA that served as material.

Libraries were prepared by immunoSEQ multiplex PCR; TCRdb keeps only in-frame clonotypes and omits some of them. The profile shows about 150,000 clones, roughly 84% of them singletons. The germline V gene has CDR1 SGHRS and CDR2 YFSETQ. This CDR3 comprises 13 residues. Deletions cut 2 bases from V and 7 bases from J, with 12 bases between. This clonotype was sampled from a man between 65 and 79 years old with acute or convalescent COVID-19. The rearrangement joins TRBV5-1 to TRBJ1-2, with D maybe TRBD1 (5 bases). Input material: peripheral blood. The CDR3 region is CASSLDSPSGYTF. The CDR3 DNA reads TGCGCCAGCAGCTTAGACAGTCCTTCTGGCTACACCTTC.